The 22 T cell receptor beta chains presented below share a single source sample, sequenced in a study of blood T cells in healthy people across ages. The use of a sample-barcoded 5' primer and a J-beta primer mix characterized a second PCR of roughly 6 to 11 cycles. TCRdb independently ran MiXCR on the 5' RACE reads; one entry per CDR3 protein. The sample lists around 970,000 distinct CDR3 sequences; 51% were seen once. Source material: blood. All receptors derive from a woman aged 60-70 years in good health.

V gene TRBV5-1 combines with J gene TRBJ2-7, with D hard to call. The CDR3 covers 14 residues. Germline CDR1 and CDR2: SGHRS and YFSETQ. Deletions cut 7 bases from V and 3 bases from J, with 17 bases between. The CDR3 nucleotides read TGCGCCAGCCAAACTTTTCCGGGCGACTACGAGCAGTACTTC. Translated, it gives CASQTFPGDYEQYF.

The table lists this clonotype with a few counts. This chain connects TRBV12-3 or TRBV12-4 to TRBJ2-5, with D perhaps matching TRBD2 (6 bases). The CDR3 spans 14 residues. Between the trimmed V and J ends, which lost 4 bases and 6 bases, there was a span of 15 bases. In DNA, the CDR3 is TGTGCCAGCAGTTCTGCCGGGACTCAACAGACCCAGTACTTC. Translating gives CASSSAGTQQTQYF.

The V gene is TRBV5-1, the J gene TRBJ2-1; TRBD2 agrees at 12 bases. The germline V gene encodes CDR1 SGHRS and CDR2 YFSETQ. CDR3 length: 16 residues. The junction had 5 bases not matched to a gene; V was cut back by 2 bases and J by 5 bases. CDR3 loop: CASSFAGLAGNNEQFF. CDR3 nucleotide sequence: TGCGCCAGCAGCTTTGCTGGACTAGCGGGAAACAATGAGCAGTTCTTC. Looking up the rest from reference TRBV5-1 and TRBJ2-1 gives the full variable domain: KAGVTQTPRYLIKTRGQQVTLSCSPISGHRSVSWYQQTPGQGLQFLFEYFSETQRNKGNFPGRFSGRQFSNSRSEMNVSTLELGDSALYLCASSFAGLAGNNEQFFGPGTRLTVL.

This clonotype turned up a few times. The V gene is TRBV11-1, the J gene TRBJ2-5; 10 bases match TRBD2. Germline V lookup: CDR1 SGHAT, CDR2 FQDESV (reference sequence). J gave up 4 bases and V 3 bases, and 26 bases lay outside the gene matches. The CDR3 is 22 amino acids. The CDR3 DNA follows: TGTGCCAGCAGCTTCCCGAAGGACCCGAGGGCTAGCGGGAGCCCTCTTGGAGAGACCCAGTACTTC. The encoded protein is CASSFPKDPRASGSPLGETQYF. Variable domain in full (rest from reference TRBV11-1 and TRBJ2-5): EAEVAQSPRYKITEKSQAVAFWCDPISGHATLYWYRQILGQGPELLVQFQDESVVDDSQLPKDRFSAERLKGVDSTLKIQPAELGDSAMYLCASSFPKDPRASGSPLGETQYFGPGTRLLVL.

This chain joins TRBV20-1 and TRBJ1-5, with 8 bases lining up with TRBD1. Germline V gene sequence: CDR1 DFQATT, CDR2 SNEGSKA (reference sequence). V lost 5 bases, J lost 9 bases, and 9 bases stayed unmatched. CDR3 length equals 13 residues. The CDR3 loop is CSAEGTGEGPQHF. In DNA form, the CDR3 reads TGCAGTGCTGAGGGGACAGGCGAGGGGCCCCAGCATTTT.

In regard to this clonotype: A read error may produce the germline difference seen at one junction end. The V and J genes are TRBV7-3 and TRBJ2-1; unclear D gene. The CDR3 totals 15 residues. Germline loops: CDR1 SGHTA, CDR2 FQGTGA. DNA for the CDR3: TGTGCCAGCAGCTTAGGACGGAACGCCTACAATAAGCAGTTCTTC. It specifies CASSLGRNAYNKQFF.

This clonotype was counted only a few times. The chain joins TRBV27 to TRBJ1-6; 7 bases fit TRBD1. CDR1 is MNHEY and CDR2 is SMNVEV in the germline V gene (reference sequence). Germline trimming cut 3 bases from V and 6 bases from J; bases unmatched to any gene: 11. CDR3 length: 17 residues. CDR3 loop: CASSLTGWSSRNSPLHF. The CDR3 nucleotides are TGTGCCAGCAGTTTGACAGGGTGGTCCTCGCGTAATTCACCCCTCCACTTT.

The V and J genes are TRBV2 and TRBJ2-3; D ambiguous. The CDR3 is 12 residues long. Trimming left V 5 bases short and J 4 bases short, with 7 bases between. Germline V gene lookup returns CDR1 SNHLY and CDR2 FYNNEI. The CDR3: CASSYVPDTQYF. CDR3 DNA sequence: TGTGCCAGCAGTTACGTCCCAGATACGCAGTATTTT. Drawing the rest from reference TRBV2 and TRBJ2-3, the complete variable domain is EPEVTQTPSHQVTQMGQEVILRCVPISNHLYFYWYRQILGQKVEFLVSFYNNEISEKSEIFDDQFSVERPDGSNFTLKIRSTKLEDSAMYFCASSYVPDTQYFGPGTRLTVL.

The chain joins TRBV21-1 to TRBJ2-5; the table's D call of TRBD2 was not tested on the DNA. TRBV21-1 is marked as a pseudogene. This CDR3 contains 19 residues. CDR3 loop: CASSPPEEERPNINETQYF. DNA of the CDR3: TGTGCCAGCAGCCCGCCGGAGGAGGAACGCCCAAATATAAACGAGACCCAGTACTTC.

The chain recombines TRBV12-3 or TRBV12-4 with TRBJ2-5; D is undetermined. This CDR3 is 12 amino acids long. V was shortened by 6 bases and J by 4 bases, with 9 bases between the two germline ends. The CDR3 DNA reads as TGTGCCAGCAGCCGGGCATTAGAGACCCAGTACTTC. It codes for CASSRALETQYF.

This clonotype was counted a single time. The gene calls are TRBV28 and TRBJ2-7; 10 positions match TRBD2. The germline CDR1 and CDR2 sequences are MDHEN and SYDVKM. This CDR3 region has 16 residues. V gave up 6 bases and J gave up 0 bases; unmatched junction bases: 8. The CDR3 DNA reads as TGTGCCAGCAGATCTGGACTAGCGGCAAGCTCCTACGAGCAGTACTTC. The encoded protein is CASRSGLAASSYEQYF.

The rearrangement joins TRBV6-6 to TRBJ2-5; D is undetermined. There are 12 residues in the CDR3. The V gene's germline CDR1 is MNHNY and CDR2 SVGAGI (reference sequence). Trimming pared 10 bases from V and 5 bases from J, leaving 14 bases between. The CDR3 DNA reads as TGTGCCACCGGGCCGGTAGGGGAGACCCAGTACTTC. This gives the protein CATGPVGETQYF.

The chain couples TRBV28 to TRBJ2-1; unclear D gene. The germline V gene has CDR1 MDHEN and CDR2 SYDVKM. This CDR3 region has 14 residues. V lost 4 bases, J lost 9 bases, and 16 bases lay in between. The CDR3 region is CASSSAPGFVEQFF. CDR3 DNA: TGTGCCAGCAGTTCGGCCCCAGGCTTTGTTGAGCAGTTCTTC.

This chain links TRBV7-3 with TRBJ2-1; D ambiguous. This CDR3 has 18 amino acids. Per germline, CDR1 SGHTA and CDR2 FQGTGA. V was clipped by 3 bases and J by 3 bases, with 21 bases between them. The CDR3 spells CASSFGSLTMLGYNEQFF. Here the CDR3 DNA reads TGTGCCAGCAGCTTTGGGTCCCTCACCATGTTAGGCTACAATGAGCAGTTCTTC.

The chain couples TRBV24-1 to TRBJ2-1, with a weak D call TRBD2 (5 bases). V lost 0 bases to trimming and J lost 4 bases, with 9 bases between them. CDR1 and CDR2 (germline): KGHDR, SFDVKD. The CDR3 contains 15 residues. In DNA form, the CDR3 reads TGTGCCACCAGTGATTTGATAGGAGGATACAATGAGCAGTTCTTC. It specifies CATSDLIGGYNEQFF.

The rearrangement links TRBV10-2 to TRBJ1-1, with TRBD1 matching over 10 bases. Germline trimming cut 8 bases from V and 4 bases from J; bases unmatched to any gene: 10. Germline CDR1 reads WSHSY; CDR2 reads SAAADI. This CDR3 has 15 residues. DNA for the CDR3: TGCGCCAGCGTTGGGACAGGGGCCGGGGGCACTGAAGCTTTCTTT. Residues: CASVGTGAGGTEAFF.

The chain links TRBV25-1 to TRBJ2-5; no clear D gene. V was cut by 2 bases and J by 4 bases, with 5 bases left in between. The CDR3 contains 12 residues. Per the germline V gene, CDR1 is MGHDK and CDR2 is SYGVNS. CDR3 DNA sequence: TGTGCCAGCAGTGAACTTACAGAGACCCAGTACTTC. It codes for CASSELTETQYF.

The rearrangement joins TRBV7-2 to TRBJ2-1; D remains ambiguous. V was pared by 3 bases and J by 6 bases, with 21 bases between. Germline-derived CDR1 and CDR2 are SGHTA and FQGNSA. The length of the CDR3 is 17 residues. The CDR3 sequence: CASSFRVGGTTSNEQFF. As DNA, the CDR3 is TGTGCCAGCAGCTTTAGAGTAGGCGGAACCACCAGCAATGAGCAGTTCTTC. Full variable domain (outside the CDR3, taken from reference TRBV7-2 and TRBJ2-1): GAGVSQSPSNKVTEKGKDVELRCDPISGHTALYWYRQSLGQGLEFLIYFQGNSAPDKSGLPSDRFSAERTGGSVSTLTIQRTQQEDSAVYLCASSFRVGGTTSNEQFFGPGTRLTVL.

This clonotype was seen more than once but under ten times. CDR3 residues: CASNGLNNEQFF. CDR3 DNA sequence: TGTGCCAGCAACGGACTGAACAATGAGCAGTTCTTC. The chain has TRBV9 and TRBJ2-1, with D perhaps TRBD2 (5 bases). The CDR3 loop spans 12 amino acids. V was shortened by 6 bases and J by 5 bases, with 9 bases between the two germline ends. Germline CDR1 and CDR2: SGDLS and YYNGEE.

The CDR3 DNA sequence: TGTGCCAGCAGTTATACGGGGTCCAGGACTGAAGCTTTCTTT. The encoded protein is CASSYTGSRTEAFF. V gene TRBV6-2 or TRBV6-3 combines with J gene TRBJ1-1; unclear D gene. CDR3 length: 14 amino acids. The V gene's germline CDR1 is MNHEY and CDR2 SVGEGT. Trimming took 3 bases from V and 5 from J, leaving 13 bases between them.

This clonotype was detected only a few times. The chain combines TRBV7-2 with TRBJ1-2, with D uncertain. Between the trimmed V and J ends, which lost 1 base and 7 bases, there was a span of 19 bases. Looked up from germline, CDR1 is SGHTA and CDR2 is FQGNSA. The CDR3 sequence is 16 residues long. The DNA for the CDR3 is TGTGCCAGCAGCTTAGTCTCTGACATTAACCGTGCTGGCTACACCTTC. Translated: CASSLVSDINRAGYTF.

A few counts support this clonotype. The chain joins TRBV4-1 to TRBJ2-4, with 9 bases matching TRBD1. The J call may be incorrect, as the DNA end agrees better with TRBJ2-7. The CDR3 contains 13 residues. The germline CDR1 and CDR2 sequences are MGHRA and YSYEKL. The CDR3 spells CASSPGQGFEQYF. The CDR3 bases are TGCGCCAGCAGCCCCGGACAGGGGTTCGAGCAGTACTTC.